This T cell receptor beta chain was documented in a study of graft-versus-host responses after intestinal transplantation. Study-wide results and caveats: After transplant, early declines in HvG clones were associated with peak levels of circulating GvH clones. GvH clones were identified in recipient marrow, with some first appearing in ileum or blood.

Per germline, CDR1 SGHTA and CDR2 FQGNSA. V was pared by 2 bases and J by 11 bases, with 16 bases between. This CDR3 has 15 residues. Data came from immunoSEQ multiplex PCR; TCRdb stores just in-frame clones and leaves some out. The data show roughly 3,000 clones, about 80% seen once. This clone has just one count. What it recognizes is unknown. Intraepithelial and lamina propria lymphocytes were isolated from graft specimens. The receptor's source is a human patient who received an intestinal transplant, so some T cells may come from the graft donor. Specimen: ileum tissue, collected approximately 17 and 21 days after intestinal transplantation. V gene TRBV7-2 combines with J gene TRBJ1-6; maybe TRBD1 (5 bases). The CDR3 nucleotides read TGTGCCAGCAGCTTATGGGCCAGTCGGGGCGCACCCCTCCACTTT. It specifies CASSLWASRGAPLHF. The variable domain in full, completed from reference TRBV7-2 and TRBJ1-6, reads GAGVSQSPSNKVTEKGKDVELRCDPISGHTALYWYRQSLGQGLEFLIYFQGNSAPDKSGLPSDRFSAERTGGSVSTLTIQRTQQEDSAVYLCASSLWASRGAPLHFGNGTRLTVT.